This T cell receptor beta chain was recorded in a study of shared clonotypes between healthy human individuals. A remark on this clone: This sample also contains other DNA sequences that code for the same CDR3.

The germline V gene has CDR1 SNHLY and CDR2 FYNNEI. The V gene lost 6 bases and the J gene lost 2 bases, with 10 bases spanning the gap. The CDR3 length is 13 residues. The method was immunoSEQ multiplex PCR; TCRdb's version includes in-frame clones alone and lacks a portion of them. The data hold 2.3 million or so clones, with approximately 93% observed a single time. The genes are TRBV2 and TRBJ2-5, with TRBD2 as a possible D gene (7 bases). Sequences were obtained from naive CD4+ T cells from PBMCs. Indicated subset: CD45RA+ positively selected. The TCR comes from a man aged 18-30 years in good health. Some clones in this sample may be carry-over from other donors' samples. For the CDR3, the DNA is TGTGCCAGCAGGGGGGGGACACAAGAGACCCAGTACTTC. This encodes CASRGGTQETQYF.